Listed here are 3 T cell receptor beta chains from one sample, sequenced in a study of blood T cell repertoires in COVID-19. Produced via immunoSEQ multiplex PCR; TCRdb's table is partial and in-frame only. This sample has fewer than 350,000 clones, with roughly 85% found just once. The sample taken for sequencing was PBMCs or T cells enriched from blood (not recorded which). Receptors were obtained from a woman between 45 and 60 years old who had recovered from COVID-19.

V gene TRBV5-1 combines with J gene TRBJ2-1; tentatively, D is TRBD1 (5 bases). CDR3 length: 14 amino acids. CDR1 SGHRS and CDR2 YFSETQ come from the germline V gene. V dropped 4 bases and J dropped 5 bases, with 13 bases sitting between them. CDR3 DNA: TGCGCCAGCAGCCCCTCCGCAGGGAACAATGAGCAGTTCTTC. It specifies CASSPSAGNNEQFF.

The rearrangement uses TRBV29-1 and TRBJ2-3, with 8 nucleotides matching TRBD2. Germline CDR1 reads SQVTM; CDR2 reads ANQGSEA. The CDR3 has 14 residues. The V and J ends lost 7 bases and 4 bases, in that order; junction bases with no gene match: 10. CDR3 nucleotide sequence: TGCAGCGCTGTGGGAGCGGGAGTCTCAGATACGCAGTATTTT. Translating it yields CSAVGAGVSDTQYF.

This sequence joins TRBV10-1 and TRBJ2-1, with TRBD2 matching over 12 bases. J was trimmed by 4 bases and V by 5 bases; bases with no gene match: 3. In germline, CDR1 is WNHNN, CDR2 SYGVQD (reference sequence). CDR3 length: 15 residues. CDR3 loop: CASSQGTSGYNEQFF. The CDR3 nucleotides are TGCGCCAGCAGTCAAGGGACTAGCGGGTACAATGAGCAGTTCTTC.